This entry lists 26 T cell receptor beta chains sequenced from one sample in a study of CD8+ T cells in alopecia areata. Extraction and reverse transcription of RNA yielded cDNA as the sequencing template. Sequencing used immunoSEQ multiplex PCR; TCRdb keeps in-frame clones, though not all of them. The sample includes 110,000 to 150,000 clones, 50% to 65% of them seen just once. As for treatment: oral pan-JAK inhibitor, 5-10 mg twice daily. Sequencing used CD8+ T cells sorted from blood, obtained at week 4, from a patient treated with tofacitinib. These receptors came from a human donor with alopecia areata.

This clone was observed a handful of times. V is TRBV10-3 and J is TRBJ2-1, with a tentative D call TRBD1 (5 bases). Germline V gene sequence: CDR1 ENHRY, CDR2 SYGVKD. The CDR3 has 15 amino acids. Trimming left V 0 bases short and J 4 bases short, with 10 bases between. The CDR3 reads CAISESATVYNEQFF. The CDR3 DNA is TGTGCCATCAGTGAGTCGGCGACAGTGTACAATGAGCAGTTCTTC.

The chain recombines TRBV7-6 with TRBJ2-1; D is unresolved. Germline assignment: CDR1 SGHVS and CDR2 FNYEAQ. CDR3 size: 12 residues. V was clipped by 6 bases and J by 8 bases, with 11 bases between them. The CDR3 DNA follows: TGTGCCAGCAGTCCATTGGCGGATGAGCAGTTCTTC. Translating it yields CASSPLADEQFF.

The rearrangement links TRBV4-3 to TRBJ1-4; D ambiguous. This CDR3 has 15 residues. Between the trimmed V and J ends, which lost 4 bases and 9 bases, there was a span of 18 bases. Germline V lookup: CDR1 LGHNA, CDR2 YSLEER. The CDR3 bases are TGCGCCAGCAGCCCATTAGATGAATCCGCGCAAAAACTGTTTTTT. This translates into CASSPLDESAQKLFF.

This clone was counted only a few times. V gene TRBV29-1 combines with J gene TRBJ2-1; no clear D gene. The CDR3 totals 12 residues. Germline V gene lookup returns CDR1 SQVTM and CDR2 ANQGSEA. Deletions cut 4 bases from V and 9 bases from J, with 13 bases between. The CDR3 region is CSVAPHGFEQFF. CDR3 in DNA: TGCAGCGTTGCGCCGCACGGGTTTGAGCAGTTCTTC.

In its sample, this clone was seen once. This chain connects TRBV6-5 to TRBJ2-7; weak D call: TRBD1 (5 bases). This CDR3 comprises 14 residues. Germline assignment: CDR1 MNHEY and CDR2 SVGAGI. The ends were cut back, 5 bases at V and 6 bases at J, with 17 bases in the middle. The CDR3 here is CASSPTAGQSEQYF. The CDR3 nucleotides are TGTGCCAGCAGTCCGACCGCAGGGCAGTCCGAGCAGTACTTC.

The J gene is TRBJ1-1, the V gene TRBV30; no definite D call. CDR3 length equals 14 residues. The V and J ends lost 2 bases and 0 bases respectively, with 10 bases between them. Germline lookup yields CDR1 GTSNPN and CDR2 SVGIG (reference sequence). The CDR3 DNA reads TGTGCCTGGAGTACTATAGGACTGAACACTGAAGCTTTCTTT. It codes for CAWSTIGLNTEAFF.

This clone was seen a handful of times. CDR3 sequence (DNA): TGCAGCGTTGAGGGGGCAGGGCCAGGGACTGAAGCTTTCTTT. It translates to CSVEGAGPGTEAFF. The chain joins TRBV29-1 to TRBJ1-1, with D tentatively TRBD1 (6 bases). Trimming stripped 3 bases from V and 5 bases from J, with 16 bases between. The CDR3 has 14 amino acids. Germline CDR1 SQVTM, CDR2 ANQGSEA.

The CDR3 here is CASSSPTGTGSYNEQFF. Written as DNA, the CDR3 is TGTGCCAGCAGTTCCCCCACCGGGACAGGGTCTTACAATGAGCAGTTCTTC. V and J are TRBV27 and TRBJ2-1; 9 bases line up with TRBD1. The CDR3 consists of 17 residues. V shed 4 bases, J shed 4 bases, and the junction held 11 bases outside the gene matches. Per germline, CDR1 MNHEY and CDR2 SMNVEV (reference sequence).

This clone was detected a few times. V gene TRBV30 combines with J gene TRBJ2-3, with D hard to call. CDR3 length: 13 residues. V was clipped by 0 bases and J by 4 bases, with 8 bases between them. Germline V gene data show CDR1 as GTSNPN and CDR2 as SVGIG (reference sequence). CDR3: CAWSVQDSDTQYF. DNA for the CDR3: TGTGCCTGGAGTGTCCAGGATTCAGATACGCAGTATTTT.

The sample holds a few counts of this clone. DNA for the CDR3: TGTGCCAGCAGTCCTCTAGCGGGGGCCACCGGGGAGCTGTTTTTT. It translates to CASSPLAGATGELFF. The chain uses TRBV27 and TRBJ2-2, with 10 nucleotides matching TRBD2. The CDR3 covers 15 residues. Unmatched junction bases numbered 4, after V lost 5 bases and J lost 4 bases. Germline V lookup: CDR1 MNHEY, CDR2 SMNVEV (reference sequence).

The chain combines TRBV19 with TRBJ2-5; 10 bases align to TRBD1. The CDR3 is 14 amino acids. Germline values: CDR1 LNHDA, CDR2 SQIVND (reference sequence). The ends lost 9 bases at V and 3 bases at J; junction bases unmatched: 7. The CDR3: CARWDRGKEETQYF. In DNA form, the CDR3 reads TGTGCCAGATGGGACAGGGGAAAAGAAGAGACCCAGTACTTC.

This clone was detected only a few times. For the CDR3, the DNA is TGCGCCAGCAGACATGAACCGGATTCCTACGAGCAGTACTTC. It specifies CASRHEPDSYEQYF. V usage is TRBV5-1 and J usage is TRBJ2-7; no clear D gene. The CDR3 has 14 amino acids. V lost 5 bases and J 1 base, leaving 13 bases between the germline ends. Germline CDR1 SGHRS, CDR2 YFSETQ.

The chain has TRBV9 and TRBJ2-7, with D possibly being TRBD1 (5 bases). The CDR3 contains 14 residues. V dropped 0 bases and J dropped 0 bases, with 7 bases sitting between them. CDR1 is SGDLS, CDR2 YYNGEE, per germline. As DNA, the CDR3 is TGTGCCAGCAGCGTAGGGACAAACTCCTACGAGCAGTACTTC. Its translation is CASSVGTNSYEQYF.

The chain couples TRBV4-1 to TRBJ1-1; no definite D call. The CDR3 runs 15 residues. Trimming pared 4 bases from V and 4 bases from J, leaving 16 bases between. Looked up from germline, CDR1 is MGHRA and CDR2 is YSYEKL. Written as DNA, the CDR3 is TGCGCCAGCAGCCTGCACGGGTCACCGGTCACTGAAGCTTTCTTT. Its protein is CASSLHGSPVTEAFF.

This clone turned up a few times. The rearrangement joins TRBV5-1 to TRBJ2-7, with D unclear. Deletions cut 0 bases from V and 1 base from J, with 5 bases between. The germline V gene encodes CDR1 SGHRS and CDR2 YFSETQ. This CDR3 has 13 amino acids. The CDR3 here is CASSLVISYEQYF. CDR3 coding DNA: TGCGCCAGCAGCTTGGTAATTTCCTACGAGCAGTACTTC.

Comment on this clone: The sample has other DNA sequences that encode this CDR3 too. The CDR3 DNA is TGTGCCAGCAGCGTAGGGCCCCAAGAGACCCAGTACTTC. This sequence encodes CASSVGPQETQYF. The gene calls are TRBV9 and TRBJ2-5; D is uncertain. The length of the CDR3 is 13 residues. V was shortened by 0 bases and J by 1 base, with 4 bases between the two germline ends. Germline-derived CDR1 and CDR2 are SGDLS and YYNGEE.

The rearrangement links TRBV5-1 to TRBJ2-1; D gene uncertain. V lost 6 bases to trimming and J lost 8 bases, with 18 bases between them. This CDR3 has 14 amino acids. Germline values: CDR1 SGHRS, CDR2 YFSETQ. The CDR3: CASKNGRPYDEQFF. The DNA of the CDR3 is TGCGCCAGCAAAAATGGCCGACCTTACGATGAGCAGTTCTTC.

The chain joins TRBV6-5 to TRBJ2-7, with TRBD1 as a possible D gene (6 bases). This CDR3 comprises 14 residues. Per the germline V gene, CDR1 is MNHEY and CDR2 is SVGAGI. V lost 4 bases to trimming and J lost 0 bases, with 10 bases between them. The CDR3 is CASSSRDNSYEQYF. DNA of the CDR3: TGTGCCAGCAGTTCCCGGGACAACTCCTACGAGCAGTACTTC.

CDR3 protein: CATTLWASGANVLTF. The DNA for the CDR3 is TGTGCTACTACGCTTTGGGCCTCTGGGGCCAACGTCCTGACTTTC. This rearrangement joins TRBV2 to TRBJ2-6, with D unresolved. Germline CDR1 and CDR2: SNHLY and FYNNEI. The CDR3 has 15 residues. The variable domain in full, completed from reference TRBV2 and TRBJ2-6, reads EPEVTQTPSHQVTQMGQEVILRCVPISNHLYFYWYRQILGQKVEFLVSFYNNEISEKSEIFDDQFSVERPDGSNFTLKIRSTKLEDSAMYFCATTLWASGANVLTFGAGSRLTVL.

This chain connects TRBV4-3 to TRBJ2-1, with a weak D call TRBD2 (5 bases). Looked up from germline, CDR1 is LGHNA and CDR2 is YSLEER. V lost 3 bases, J lost 8 bases, and 17 bases lay in between. The CDR3 is made up of 15 amino acids. The chain's CDR3 is CASSHPAAGSDEQFF. For the CDR3, the DNA is TGCGCCAGCAGCCACCCTGCCGCGGGTTCTGATGAGCAGTTCTTC.

V and J are TRBV7-8 and TRBJ2-3; the match to TRBD2 covers 14 bases. Germline V lookup: CDR1 SGHVS, CDR2 FQNEAQ. Trimming took 4 bases from V and 0 from J; bases not matched to a gene: 6. CDR3 length equals 18 residues. This CDR3 reads CASSSGLAGALSTDTQYF. The CDR3 bases are TGTGCCAGCAGCTCGGGACTAGCGGGGGCACTTAGCACAGATACGCAGTATTTT.

The table lists this clone with a few counts. The chain links TRBV14 to TRBJ1-1; D not resolved. The V end lost 1 base, the J end lost 11 bases, and 11 bases lay between the germline ends. CDR1 SGHDN and CDR2 FVKESK come from the germline V gene. The CDR3 has 12 residues. The CDR3 region has the DNA TGTGCCAGCAGCCAAGTTTGGTACGAGGCTTTCTTT. Translation gives CASSQVWYEAFF.

The chain has TRBV30 and TRBJ2-5, with 13 bases that match TRBD2. The CDR3 is 15 residues long. V trimming: 3 bases; J trimming: 3 bases; junction bases outside the gene matches: 4. CDR1 GTSNPN and CDR2 SVGIG come from the germline V gene (reference sequence). CDR3 residues: CAWSRLAGGEETQYF. CDR3 nucleotides: TGTGCCTGGAGCCGACTAGCGGGGGGCGAAGAGACCCAGTACTTC.

This clone was seen more than once but under ten times. This rearrangement joins TRBV29-1 to TRBJ2-2; the D is unclear. Trimming shortened V by 3 bases and J by 6 bases, and 5 bases separated the two germline ends. The germline CDR1 and CDR2 sequences are SQVTM and ANQGSEA. The CDR3 sequence is 11 residues long. CDR3 protein: CSVEGSGELFF. The CDR3, as DNA: TGCAGCGTTGAGGGTTCCGGGGAGCTGTTTTTT.

This clone appeared a few times. The gene calls are TRBV7-8 and TRBJ2-7; D remains ambiguous. The CDR3 length is 18 residues. The V gene lost 2 bases and the J gene lost 6 bases, with 26 bases spanning the gap. In germline, CDR1 is SGHVS, CDR2 FQNEAQ. CDR3 protein: CASSLSLLRDRDLGEQYF. The CDR3 nucleotides read TGTGCCAGCAGCTTAAGCCTACTCCGCGACCGTGATTTGGGCGAGCAGTACTTC.

V is TRBV30 and J is TRBJ1-2; D is ambiguous. V lost 4 bases and J lost 5, with 8 bases in between. This CDR3 has 11 amino acids. Germline V gene lookup returns CDR1 GTSNPN and CDR2 SVGIG (reference sequence). CDR3 protein: CAWTIGYGYTF. The CDR3 DNA follows: TGTGCCTGGACCATAGGGTATGGCTACACCTTC.